These 32 T cell receptor beta chains were all obtained from the same sample, sequenced in a study of blood T cells in healthy people across ages. Then a second PCR, running about 6 to 11 cycles, was carried out with a sample-barcoded 5' primer and a J-beta primer mix. TCRdb analysed the 5' RACE reads with MiXCR anew, one entry per CDR3 protein. The sample shows about 780,000 distinct CDR3 sequences, 46% of them seen only once. The material sequenced was blood. The source of these receptors is a man older than 75 in good health.

The chain uses TRBV12-3 or TRBV12-4 and TRBJ2-1; 11 bases match TRBD2. The CDR3 length is 18 residues. The trim removed 6 bases at V and 1 base at J, leaving 11 bases unmatched. The CDR3 sequence is CASSHTFTSGSSYNEQFF. The CDR3 DNA reads TGTGCCAGCAGCCACACCTTCACTAGCGGGAGTTCCTACAATGAGCAGTTCTTC.

V usage is TRBV6-1 and J usage is TRBJ2-2; the D gene is possibly TRBD1 (6 bases). Trimming cost V 7 bases and J 2 bases, with 17 bases left between them. From germline, CDR1 is MNHNS and CDR2 SASEGT. The CDR3 loop spans 16 amino acids. CDR3 residues: CASTSDRQINTGELFF. The CDR3 DNA follows: TGTGCCAGCACTTCGGACAGACAGATTAACACCGGGGAGCTGTTTTTT.

This clonotype was seen a few times. V and J are TRBV20-1 and TRBJ1-2; 10 bases are shared with TRBD1. The CDR3 runs 14 residues. CDR1 and CDR2 from the germline V gene are DFQATT and SNEGSKA (reference sequence). J gave up 8 bases and V 1 base, and 7 bases lay outside the gene matches. CDR3 coding DNA: TGCAGTGCTAGAGTTGGGACAGGGGATGTGGGCTACACCTTC. Translation gives CSARVGTGDVGYTF.

This clonotype was counted many times. The chain couples TRBV4-2 to TRBJ2-7, with D uncertain. V shed 0 bases and J shed 0 bases, with 9 bases lying between them. CDR1 and CDR2 from the germline V gene are LGHNA and YNFKEQ. The CDR3 spans 15 residues. CDR3 loop: CASSQDSRSSYEQYF. The CDR3 region has the DNA TGTGCCAGCAGCCAAGACTCCCGGTCCTCCTACGAGCAGTACTTC.

The table lists this clonotype with a few counts. Here the CDR3 DNA reads TGCGCCAGCAGCCAAGCATATTCCCCGGGACGACTTAACACCGGGGAGCTGTTTTTT. This sequence encodes CASSQAYSPGRLNTGELFF. V usage is TRBV4-1 and J usage is TRBJ2-2; D might be TRBD1 or TRBD2, each matching 5 bases. CDR1 and CDR2 from the germline V gene are MGHRA and YSYEKL. V gave up 1 base and J gave up 2 bases, with 20 bases separating them. The CDR3 sequence is 19 residues long.

The genes are TRBV20-1 and TRBJ2-1, with 10 bases lining up with TRBD2. This CDR3 has 16 amino acids. Trimming at V came to 0 bases and at J to 7 bases, leaving 9 bases not matched to a gene. Germline CDR1 and CDR2: DFQATT and SNEGSKA (reference sequence). CDR3 region: CSARDYASGSRNEQFF. The CDR3 nucleotides are TGCAGTGCTAGAGATTACGCTAGCGGGAGTAGGAATGAGCAGTTCTTC.

This clonotype was picked up a small number of times. This could be a read error, since a much larger clone is one nucleotide away. V and J are TRBV7-2 and TRBJ2-6; 9 bases line up with TRBD1. The ends lost 5 bases at V and 4 bases at J; junction bases unmatched: 9. The CDR3 is made up of 17 amino acids. Germline values: CDR1 SGHTA, CDR2 FQGNSA. The CDR3 coding sequence is TGTGCCAGCAGCATCTACAGGGGGCGAGGAGGGGCCAACGTCCTGACTTTC. It specifies CASSIYRGRGGANVLTF.

The chain is built from TRBV12-3 or TRBV12-4 and TRBJ2-3; D is unclear. This CDR3 has 14 residues. Trimming shortened V by 1 base and J by 2 bases, and 7 bases separated the two germline ends. The CDR3 spells CASSLGAPTDTQYF. The CDR3, as DNA: TGTGCCAGCAGTTTAGGGGCACCCACAGATACGCAGTATTTT.

This clonotype has only one observation. The V and J genes are TRBV7-2 and TRBJ2-7; D is unclear. The CDR3 is 14 amino acids. From germline, CDR1 is SGHTA and CDR2 FQGNSA. V gave up 1 base and J gave up 3 bases, with 10 bases separating them. In DNA form, the CDR3 reads TGTGCCAGCAGCTTAGAAGTTACCTACTACGAGCAGTACTTC. Amino acid sequence: CASSLEVTYYEQYF.

The rearrangement joins TRBV2 to TRBJ1-5; D is unclear. Trimming took 5 bases from V and 6 from J, leaving 14 bases between them. The germline V gene has CDR1 SNHLY and CDR2 FYNNEI. The CDR3 has 14 amino acids. CDR3 DNA sequence: TGTGCCAGCAGTTTGACCAGACCCGGTCAGCCCCAGCATTTT. Translated, it gives CASSLTRPGQPQHF.

The chain links TRBV7-6 to TRBJ2-3; 12 bases match TRBD2. Germline V lookup: CDR1 SGHVS, CDR2 FNYEAQ. V trimming: 3 bases; J trimming: 0 bases; junction bases outside the gene matches: 7. There are 18 residues in the CDR3. The CDR3 protein is CASSFRLAGASSTDTQYF. For the CDR3, the DNA is TGTGCCAGCAGCTTTCGACTAGCGGGGGCGTCTAGCACAGATACGCAGTATTTT. Full variable domain (missing parts from reference TRBV7-6 and TRBJ2-3): GAGVSQSPRYKVTKRGQDVALRCDPISGHVSLYWYRQALGQGPEFLTYFNYEAQQDKSGLPNDRFSAERPEGSISTLTIQRTEQRDSAMYRCASSFRLAGASSTDTQYFGPGTRLTVL.

The rearrangement joins TRBV20-1 to TRBJ2-5, with D possibly being TRBD2 (6 bases). Trimming stripped 4 bases from V and 11 bases from J, with 26 bases between. The CDR3 is made up of 15 amino acids. Germline CDR1 is DFQATT and CDR2 is SNEGSKA (reference sequence). The CDR3 DNA is TGCAGTGCTAACTCGATAGCGGATGTCTATGATACGCAGTACTTC. Translated: CSANSIADVYDTQYF.

As for this clonotype: With a much larger clone just one base away, this may be a read error. The chain uses TRBV24-1 and TRBJ2-5, with 9 nucleotides matching TRBD1. This CDR3 comprises 16 residues. V was clipped by 5 bases and J by 6 bases; unmatched bases: 12. The germline gives CDR1 KGHDR, CDR2 SFDVKD. As DNA, the CDR3 is TGTGCCACCAGTGCCCCGACAGGGGGGATTTTGAAGACCCAGTACTTC. This sequence encodes CATSAPTGGILKTQYF.

CDR3 sequence reads: CSVGDRDTGELFF. DNA of the CDR3: TGCAGCGTTGGGGACAGGGATACCGGGGAGCTGTTTTTT. The chain recombines TRBV29-1 with TRBJ2-2; TRBD1 matches at 9 bases. With 4 bases clipped from V and 5 bases from J, the junction kept 2 bases outside the gene matches. This CDR3 comprises 13 residues. The germline V gene has CDR1 SQVTM and CDR2 ANQGSEA.

The V call is TRBV7-9, the J call TRBJ2-3; D is perhaps TRBD1 (6 bases). The CDR3 is made up of 16 amino acids. V was trimmed by 5 bases and J by 1 base, leaving 16 bases between them. The germline CDR1 and CDR2 sequences are SEHNR and FQNEAQ (reference sequence). The CDR3 spells CASSPSTGWGTDTQYF. CDR3 sequence (DNA): TGTGCCAGCAGCCCCTCGACAGGATGGGGCACAGATACGCAGTATTTT. Together with reference TRBV7-9 and TRBJ2-3, the CDR3 gives the full variable domain: DTGVSQNPRHKITKRGQNVTFRCDPISEHNRLYWYRQTLGQGPEFLTYFQNEAQLEKSRLLSDRFSAERPKGSFSTLEIQRTEQGDSAMYLCASSPSTGWGTDTQYFGPGTRLTVL.

This clonotype was seen a handful of times. The V call is TRBV29-1, the J call TRBJ2-1, with 7 bases lining up with TRBD1. The CDR3 sequence is 13 residues long. Looked up from germline, CDR1 is SQVTM and CDR2 is ANQGSEA. V lost 7 bases and J lost 4; bases outside the gene matches: 7. In nucleotides, the CDR3 is TGCAGCGCCGAGACAGGGCTTTACAATGAGCAGTTCTTC. Translated, it gives CSAETGLYNEQFF.

This chain uses TRBV6-2 or TRBV6-3 with TRBJ2-5; no clear D gene. V was shortened by 6 bases and J by 5 bases, with 19 bases between the two germline ends. Per germline, CDR1 MNHEY and CDR2 SVGEGT. The CDR3 has 15 amino acids. The CDR3 DNA reads TGTGCCAGCAGCTCTCGGCACGGAGAAGGGGAGACCCAGTACTTC. Translating gives CASSSRHGEGETQYF.

The rearrangement links TRBV4-3 to TRBJ2-3, with D maybe TRBD1 (5 bases). This CDR3 is 17 amino acids long. Trimming took off 2 bases at V and 2 bases at J, with 17 bases between the two ends. The germline CDR1 and CDR2 sequences are LGHNA and YSLEER. CDR3 coding DNA: TGCGCCAGCAGCCAAAAATTACGCAGGGATCACACAGATACGCAGTATTTT. Translated, it gives CASSQKLRRDHTDTQYF.

CDR3 amino acids: CASSFRLHDEQYF. The CDR3 DNA reads TGCGCCAGCAGCTTCCGTTTACACGATGAGCAGTACTTC. This chain joins TRBV5-1 and TRBJ2-7; no clear D gene. The CDR3 is made up of 13 amino acids. The V end was cut by 2 bases, the J end by 7 bases, with 13 bases between. Germline loops: CDR1 SGHRS, CDR2 YFSETQ.

The chain links TRBV5-1 to TRBJ2-7, with D hard to call. The CDR3 runs 13 residues. Germline V gene data show CDR1 as SGHRS and CDR2 as YFSETQ. Trimming removed 2 bases at V and 3 bases at J, with 9 bases between. CDR3 residues: CASSFHPVYEQYF. The CDR3 DNA sequence: TGCGCCAGCAGCTTCCACCCCGTCTACGAGCAGTACTTC.

The V call is TRBV12-3 or TRBV12-4, the J call TRBJ2-5, with TRBD2 matching over 12 bases. The junction had 13 bases not matched to a gene; V was cut back by 0 bases and J by 11 bases. This CDR3 contains 17 residues. The DNA for the CDR3 is TGTGCCAGCAGTTTAGCGCTAATCGGACTAGCGGGACTAGAGCAGTACTTC. The encoded protein is CASSLALIGLAGLEQYF.

For this clonotype: This may arise from a read error, as a much more abundant clone is one base away. The chain links TRBV4-3 to TRBJ2-1; TRBD2 might be the D (5 bases). V lost 1 base to trimming and J lost 0 bases, with 7 bases between them. This CDR3 has 15 amino acids. Germline V lookup: CDR1 LGHNA, CDR2 YSLEER. As DNA, the CDR3 is TGCGCCAGCAGCCAAGCTGGGAGCTCCTACAATGAGCAGTTCTTC. It encodes CASSQAGSSYNEQFF.

The chain uses TRBV6-1 and TRBJ2-7; a possible D gene is TRBD2 (5 bases). The CDR3 runs to 16 residues. Germline lookup yields CDR1 MNHNS and CDR2 SASEGT. The ends were cut back, 2 bases at V and 3 bases at J, with 17 bases in the middle. The CDR3 region is CASSENKATGIYEQYF. In DNA form, the CDR3 reads TGTGCCAGCAGTGAAAACAAGGCTACCGGGATCTACGAGCAGTACTTC.

A few counts support this clonotype. The chain is built from TRBV12-3 or TRBV12-4 and TRBJ2-2; D unresolved. Trimming took 5 bases from V and 0 from J, leaving 13 bases between them. This CDR3 is built from 16 residues. CDR3 sequence (DNA): TGTGCCAGCAGTCTCTCAGCGACCACGAACACCGGGGAGCTGTTTTTT. It yields the protein CASSLSATTNTGELFF.

In DNA, the CDR3 is TGTGCCAGCACCGAAGGGGGGTCAATTTCGTACGAGCAGTACTTC. Residues: CASTEGGSISYEQYF. This sequence joins TRBV2 and TRBJ2-7; D is tentatively TRBD1 or TRBD2 (6 bases each). CDR3 length: 15 residues. Germline values: CDR1 SNHLY, CDR2 FYNNEI. V dropped 7 bases and J dropped 4 bases, with 20 bases sitting between them.

This chain links TRBV7-8 with TRBJ2-1, with a possible D match to TRBD2 (6 bases). The CDR3 is 14 residues long. Germline CDR1 is SGHVS and CDR2 is FQNEAQ. The V gene lost 5 bases and the J gene lost 7 bases, with 15 bases spanning the gap. CDR3 amino acids: CASSQRARGNEQFF. The CDR3 DNA follows: TGTGCCAGCAGCCAGCGGGCCAGAGGGAATGAGCAGTTCTTC.

The chain links TRBV5-1 to TRBJ2-5; possibly TRBD2 for D (5 bases). Germline CDR1 reads SGHRS; CDR2 reads YFSETQ. Between the trimmed V and J ends, which lost 2 bases and 2 bases, there was a span of 10 bases. This CDR3 has 14 amino acids. DNA for the CDR3: TGCGCCAGCAGCTTTCCATCGGGGCAAGAGACCCAGTACTTC. Its translation is CASSFPSGQETQYF. Together with reference TRBV5-1 and TRBJ2-5, the CDR3 gives the full variable domain: KAGVTQTPRYLIKTRGQQVTLSCSPISGHRSVSWYQQTPGQGLQFLFEYFSETQRNKGNFPGRFSGRQFSNSRSEMNVSTLELGDSALYLCASSFPSGQETQYFGPGTRLLVL.

This clonotype showed up just a few times. This chain links TRBV4-2 with TRBJ2-5, with no clear D. The CDR3 runs to 14 residues. CDR1 and CDR2 from the germline V gene are LGHNA and YNFKEQ. Deletions cut 1 base from V and 3 bases from J, with 9 bases between. Here the CDR3 reads CASSQVSRKETQYF. CDR3 nucleotide sequence: TGTGCCAGCAGCCAAGTTTCTCGAAAAGAGACCCAGTACTTC.

V gene TRBV7-3 combines with J gene TRBJ2-7; 7 positions agree with TRBD2. The J call is in doubt because the DNA end fits TRBJ2-5 better. Germline loops: CDR1 SGHTA, CDR2 FQGTGA. The CDR3 sequence is 17 residues long. The CDR3 region has the DNA TGTGCCAGCAGCCCCAACCCGTACGCGGCGGGAGAAGAGACCCAGTACTTC. Amino acid sequence: CASSPNPYAAGEETQYF.

The V gene is TRBV10-3, the J gene TRBJ2-1, with 12 nucleotides matching TRBD2. Germline V lookup: CDR1 ENHRY, CDR2 SYGVKD. The CDR3 is made up of 18 amino acids. Trimming removed 5 bases from V and 3 bases from J; junction bases left unmatched: 11. DNA for the CDR3: TGTGCCATCAGTAACCTAGCGGGAGGGTCTCGAAACTACAATGAGCAGTTCTTC. Protein sequence: CAISNLAGGSRNYNEQFF.

This clonotype has a handful of counts. The rearrangement links TRBV5-1 to TRBJ2-3, with no clear D. V was cut by 4 bases and J by 6 bases, with 15 bases left in between. CDR3 length equals 14 residues. Germline loops: CDR1 SGHRS, CDR2 YFSETQ. The CDR3 DNA reads as TGCGCCAGCAGCCAGCAAACTTCAGGCGATACGCAGTATTTT. This gives the protein CASSQQTSGDTQYF.

In this sample, this clonotype turned up a few times. This chain links TRBV18 with TRBJ2-7; the match to TRBD1 covers 12 bases. The CDR3 is made up of 15 amino acids. V shed 3 bases and J 4 bases; nucleotides not matched to a gene: 4. CDR1 is KGHSH and CDR2 is LQKENI in the germline V gene. The CDR3 DNA is TGTGCCAGCTCACCCCCGGGACAGGGGGCTTACGAGCAGTACTTC. The encoded protein is CASSPPGQGAYEQYF. Variable domain in full (rest from reference TRBV18 and TRBJ2-7): NAGVMQNPRHLVRRRGQEARLRCSPMKGHSHVYWYRQLPEEGLKFMVYLQKENIIDESGMPKERFSAEFPKEGPSILRIQQVVRGDSAAYFCASSPPGQGAYEQYFGPGTRLTVT.